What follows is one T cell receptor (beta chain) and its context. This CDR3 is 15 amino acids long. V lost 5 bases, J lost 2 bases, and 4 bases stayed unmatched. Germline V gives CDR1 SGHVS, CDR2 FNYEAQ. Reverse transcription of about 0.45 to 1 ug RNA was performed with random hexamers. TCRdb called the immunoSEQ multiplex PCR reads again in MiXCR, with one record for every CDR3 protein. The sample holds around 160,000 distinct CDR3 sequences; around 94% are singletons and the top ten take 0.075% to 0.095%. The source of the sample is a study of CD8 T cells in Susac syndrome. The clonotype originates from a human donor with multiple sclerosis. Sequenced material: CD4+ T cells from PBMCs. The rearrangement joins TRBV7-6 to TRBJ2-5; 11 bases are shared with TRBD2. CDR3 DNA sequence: TGTGCCAGCAGCCGACGGACTAGCGGGCAAGAGACCCAGTACTTC. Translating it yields CASSRRTSGQETQYF.